The rows below give T cell receptor beta chains drawn from one sample of a study of shared clonotypes between healthy human individuals. Clones were sequenced by immunoSEQ multiplex PCR, and TCRdb holds only the in-frame ones, with some missing. Among about 470,000 clones listed, roughly 80% were seen once. Sequenced sample: PBMCs. These receptors all stem from a woman aged 40 to 50 in good health. Some clones in this sample may be carry-over from other donors' samples. Each CDR3 is given with its conserved first and last residue. A D gene is named only where the DNA matches it firmly. Clone size appears in some rows only: once, few, many, or a class for an expanded clone.

>.|TRBV27|TRBJ2-5|.
TGTGCCAGCAGTTTAAAGGGGGAGACCCAGTACTTC
CASSLKGETQYF
>.|TRBV7-9|TRBJ2-7|TRBD2
TGTGCCAGCAGCCGACTAGCGGATAACTCCTACGAGCAGTACTTC
CASSRLADNSYEQYF
>.|TRBV11-3|TRBJ2-1|.
TGTGCCAGCAGCTTGGGAGGCGCCCTCATGTCCTACAATGAGCAGTTCTTC
CASSLGGALMSYNEQFF
>.|TRBV7-3|TRBJ2-1|TRBD2
TGTGCCAGCAGCTCAGGGACTAGCGCCAACAATGAGCAGTTCTTC
CASSSGTSANNEQFF
>.|TRBV6-5|TRBJ2-7|.
TGTGCCTGCACTGGGGCTGCCTACGAGCAGTACTTC
CACTGAAYEQYF
>.|TRBV20-1|TRBJ1-1|TRBD1
TGCAGTGCTTACAGGGGAGGAACTTTCTTT
CSAYRGGTFF
>few|TRBV11-2|TRBJ1-2|TRBD1
TGTGCCAGCAGCCGGGACAGGGGGCAAGTCTACACCTTC
CASSRDRGQVYTF
>.|TRBV30|TRBJ2-7|.
TGTGCCTGGAGTAAAAGCGGTGAGCAGTACTTC
CAWSKSGEQYF
>.|TRBV6-1|TRBJ2-7|.
TGTGCCAGCAGTGAAGGGCACATCTTAACCTACGAGCAGTACTTC
CASSEGHILTYEQYF
>.|TRBV7-2|TRBJ1-1|.
TGTGCCAGCAGCTTAGATCCGCAGGGTGAAGCTTTCTTT
CASSLDPQGEAFF
>.|TRBV11-2|TRBJ2-3|TRBD2
TGTGCCAGCAGCATCACTAGCGGGCTTACAGATACGCAGTATTTT
CASSITSGLTDTQYF
>.|TRBV27|TRBJ2-7|.
TGTGCCAGCAGTTCCCCCCTCACAGGATCCTACGAGCAGTACTTC
CASSSPLTGSYEQYF
>.|TRBV19|TRBJ1-1|.
TGTGCCAGTAGTATATCGGACAGCGTAACGAACACTGAAGCTTTCTTT
CASSISDSVTNTEAFF
>.|TRBV2|TRBJ2-1|TRBD2
TGTGCCAGTAGACTAGCGGGAGGGCCTTGGAGCTCCTACAATGAGCAGTTCTTC
CASRLAGGPWSSYNEQFF
>.|TRBV7-2|TRBJ1-2|.
TGTGCCAGCAGCTTATTCCGTACCGGGCCAGAAGGAGGCTACACCTTC
CASSLFRTGPEGGYTF
>few|TRBV7-6|TRBJ2-2|.
TGTGCCAGCAGCTTACTTGGCGGGATGGACACCGGGGAGCTGTTTTTT
CASSLLGGMDTGELFF
>.|TRBV5-1|TRBJ2-5|.
TGCGCCAGCAGCTTGGGAGTCAGGGAAAGACAAGAGACCCAGTACTTC
CASSLGVRERQETQYF
>many|TRBV9|TRBJ2-7|TRBD1
TGTGCCAGCAGCCCACGCACAGGGGCCTCCTACGAGCAGTACTTC
CASSPRTGASYEQYF
>.|TRBV27|TRBJ1-2|TRBD1
TGTGCCAGCAGCCTCGACAGGGTCGCCGCTGGCTACACCTTC
CASSLDRVAAGYTF
>.|TRBV5-1|TRBJ2-1|.
TGCGCCAGCAACCCCGGGGGCAGGGTGGGGTACAATGAGCAGTTCTTC
CASNPGGRVGYNEQFF
>.|TRBV10-3|TRBJ2-7|.
TGTGCCACCACAAGCGGGTGGGAGCAGTACTTC
CATTSGWEQYF
>.|TRBV18|TRBJ2-5|.
TGTGCCAGCTCACCAACAAGTCGCCAAGAGACCCAGTACTTC
CASSPTSRQETQYF
>.|TRBV6-4|TRBJ2-1|TRBD2
TGTGCCAGCAGTGGGGTTGCGGGAGGAGACAATGAGCAGTTCTTC
CASSGVAGGDNEQFF
>many|TRBV7-3|TRBJ2-5|TRBD2
TGTGCCAGCAGCCGAACAGCGGGAGGGCCCCAAGAGACCCAGTACTTC
CASSRTAGGPQETQYF
>.|TRBV15|TRBJ2-7|TRBD1
TGTGCCACCAGCAGAGGAGGGACAGGGCGAGGGGGCGAGCAGTACTTC
CATSRGGTGRGGEQYF
>.|TRBV11-2|TRBJ2-7|TRBD1
TGTGCCAGCAGCTTAGTCCGGACAGGGAACGAGCAGTACTTC
CASSLVRTGNEQYF
>.|TRBV2|TRBJ2-2|.
TGTGCCAGCGGCGGCGGGGAGCTGTTTTTT
CASGGGELFF
>once|TRBV11-3|TRBJ2-1|.
TGTGCCAGCAGCCTCAGGTCTGCCCACTACAATGAGCAGTTCTTC
CASSLRSAHYNEQFF
>once|TRBV15|TRBJ1-4|.
TGTGCCACCAGCAGCCCAGGGGTGGCTAATGAAAAACTGTTTTTT
CATSSPGVANEKLFF
>few|TRBV9|TRBJ1-3|.
TGTGCCAGCACCCCGAGGGAGGGCCCCCTCTCTGGAAACACCATATATTTT
CASTPREGPLSGNTIYF
>.|TRBV5-1|TRBJ2-1|TRBD1
TGCGCCAGCAGCTTGACGGGACAGGGCAACAATGAGCAGTTCTTC
CASSLTGQGNNEQFF
>once|TRBV10-1|TRBJ1-2|.
TGCGCCAGCAGTGAAGGCAGCTATGGCTACACCTTC
CASSEGSYGYTF